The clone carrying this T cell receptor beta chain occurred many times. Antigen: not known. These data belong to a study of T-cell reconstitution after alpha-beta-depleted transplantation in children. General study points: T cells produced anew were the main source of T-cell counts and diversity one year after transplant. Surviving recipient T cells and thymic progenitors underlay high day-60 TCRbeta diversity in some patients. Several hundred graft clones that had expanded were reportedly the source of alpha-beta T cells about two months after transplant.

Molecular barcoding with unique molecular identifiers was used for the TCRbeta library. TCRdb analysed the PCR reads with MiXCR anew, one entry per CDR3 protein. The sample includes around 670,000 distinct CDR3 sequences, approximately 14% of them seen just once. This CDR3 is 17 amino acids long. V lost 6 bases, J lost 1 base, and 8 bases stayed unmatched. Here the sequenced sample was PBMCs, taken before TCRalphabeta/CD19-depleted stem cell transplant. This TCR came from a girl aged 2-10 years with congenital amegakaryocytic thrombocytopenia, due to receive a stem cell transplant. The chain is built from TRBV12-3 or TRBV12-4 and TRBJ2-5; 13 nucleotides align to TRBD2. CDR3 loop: CASRPSGTSGIQETQYF. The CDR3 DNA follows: TGTGCCAGCAGGCCGTCAGGGACTAGCGGGATCCAAGAGACCCAGTACTTC.